This is a list of T cell receptor beta chains from one sample in a study of T cell responses to AZD1222 COVID-19 vaccine. Some clones are missing from TCRdb's copy, which holds only in-frame ones; the method was immunoSEQ multiplex PCR. There are fewer than 100,000 clones in the sample; approximately 92% occur only once, and roughly an eighth lies in the top ten. This specimen consisted of peripheral blood, obtained on day 0 of AZD1222 vaccination. These receptors all come from an adult in good health. CDR3s include the opening cysteine and the closing phenylalanine or tryptophan. The order of the fields is CDR3 protein, CDR3 DNA, D gene, V gene, CDR3 length, clone size, J gene. D genes are given only for firm matches. The size of a clone is reported for some rows only, either as once, few or many, or as a class for expanded clones.

cdr3_aa: CASSAQGQGDEKLFF
cdr3_nt: TGTGCCAGCAGCGCCCAGGGACAGGGGGATGAAAAACTGTTTTTT
d_call: TRBD1
v_call: TRBV28
cdr3_length: 15
clone_size: NA
j_call: TRBJ1-4

cdr3_aa: CASSLPQGSDQETQYF
cdr3_nt: TGTGCCAGCAGCTTACCACAGGGGTCAGACCAAGAGACCCAGTACTTC
d_call: TRBD1
v_call: TRBV11-1
cdr3_length: 16
clone_size: NA
j_call: TRBJ2-5

cdr3_aa: CASSPRQGSYEQYF
cdr3_nt: TGTGCCAGCAGTCCTCGACAGGGCTCCTACGAGCAGTACTTC
d_call: TRBD1
v_call: TRBV27
cdr3_length: 14
clone_size: NA
j_call: TRBJ2-7

cdr3_aa: CAWSVAQYQPQHF
cdr3_nt: TGTGCCTGGAGTGTAGCCCAATATCAGCCCCAGCATTTT
d_call: NA
v_call: TRBV30
cdr3_length: 13
clone_size: once
j_call: TRBJ1-5

cdr3_aa: CASSLTQISGNTIYF
cdr3_nt: TGCGCCAGCAGCTTAACTCAGATCTCTGGAAACACCATATATTTT
d_call: NA
v_call: TRBV5-1
cdr3_length: 15
clone_size: NA
j_call: TRBJ1-3

cdr3_aa: CATSHWDRRLEAFF
cdr3_nt: TGTGCCACCAGCCATTGGGACAGGCGTTTGGAAGCTTTCTTT
d_call: TRBD1
v_call: TRBV24-1
cdr3_length: 14
clone_size: few
j_call: TRBJ1-1

cdr3_aa: CASSLNGNTIYF
cdr3_nt: TGTGCCAGCAGTTTGAACGGAAACACCATATATTTT
d_call: NA
v_call: TRBV6-2/TRBV6-3
cdr3_length: 12
clone_size: once
j_call: TRBJ1-3

cdr3_aa: CASSFRGGSGNTIYF
cdr3_nt: TGTGCCAGCAGCTTCAGGGGAGGCTCTGGAAACACCATATATTTT
d_call: NA
v_call: TRBV7-2
cdr3_length: 15
clone_size: once
j_call: TRBJ1-3

cdr3_aa: CASSLGGGRRVRDTQYF
cdr3_nt: TGTGCCAGCAGCTTGGGGGGCGGGAGGAGGGTCAGAGATACGCAGTATTTT
d_call: TRBD2
v_call: TRBV5-4
cdr3_length: 17
clone_size: NA
j_call: TRBJ2-3

cdr3_aa: CASSQDPRGGTEAFF
cdr3_nt: TGCGCCAGCAGCCAAGATCCCCGGGGAGGGACTGAAGCTTTCTTT
d_call: NA
v_call: TRBV4-3
cdr3_length: 15
clone_size: NA
j_call: TRBJ1-1

cdr3_aa: CASRQSGNTIYF
cdr3_nt: TGTGCCAGCAGACAGTCTGGAAACACCATATATTTT
d_call: NA
v_call: TRBV6-5
cdr3_length: 12
clone_size: NA
j_call: TRBJ1-3

cdr3_aa: CASSQELAGGIPLSNEQFF
cdr3_nt: TGTGCCAGCAGCCAAGAGTTAGCGGGAGGTATCCCCCTCAGCAATGAGCAGTTCTTC
d_call: TRBD2
v_call: TRBV3-1/TRBV3-2
cdr3_length: 19
clone_size: NA
j_call: TRBJ2-1

cdr3_aa: CASRGEYTQYF
cdr3_nt: TGTGCCAGCAGAGGAGAATATACGCAGTATTTT
d_call: NA
v_call: TRBV28
cdr3_length: 11
clone_size: NA
j_call: TRBJ2-3

cdr3_aa: CASSFRLAEEGYEQYF
cdr3_nt: TGTGCCAGCAGCTTCAGGTTAGCGGAGGAGGGGTACGAGCAGTACTTC
d_call: NA
v_call: TRBV7-2
cdr3_length: 16
clone_size: NA
j_call: TRBJ2-7

cdr3_aa: CASSLEPAYEQYF
cdr3_nt: TGTGCCAGCAGCTTAGAACCGGCCTACGAGCAGTACTTC
d_call: NA
v_call: TRBV11-3
cdr3_length: 13
clone_size: NA
j_call: TRBJ2-7

cdr3_aa: CASSSRQGWVFF
cdr3_nt: TGTGCCAGCAGCTCCCGACAGGGTTGGGTTTTCTTT
d_call: TRBD1
v_call: TRBV9
cdr3_length: 12
clone_size: NA
j_call: TRBJ1-1

cdr3_aa: CAISDWDRSYTDTQYF
cdr3_nt: TGTGCCATCAGTGACTGGGACAGGAGTTACACAGATACGCAGTATTTT
d_call: TRBD1
v_call: TRBV10-3
cdr3_length: 16
clone_size: NA
j_call: TRBJ2-3

cdr3_aa: CASSFGGYEQYF
cdr3_nt: TGTGCCAGCAGTTTTGGGGGCTACGAGCAGTACTTC
d_call: NA
v_call: TRBV12-3/TRBV12-4
cdr3_length: 12
clone_size: NA
j_call: TRBJ2-7

cdr3_aa: CASSTNRGLNTEAFF
cdr3_nt: TGTGCCAGCAGTACCAACAGGGGGCTGAACACTGAAGCTTTCTTT
d_call: TRBD1
v_call: TRBV28
cdr3_length: 15
clone_size: NA
j_call: TRBJ1-1

cdr3_aa: CASSLVGTGYTF
cdr3_nt: TGTGCCAGCAGCTTAGTTGGTACGGGCTACACCTTC
d_call: NA
v_call: TRBV7-2
cdr3_length: 12
clone_size: NA
j_call: TRBJ1-2

cdr3_aa: CASGLWNTEAFF
cdr3_nt: TGTGCCAGCGGACTGTGGAACACTGAAGCTTTCTTT
d_call: NA
v_call: TRBV7-9
cdr3_length: 12
clone_size: NA
j_call: TRBJ1-1

cdr3_aa: CASSYSNHNEQFF
cdr3_nt: TGTGCCAGCAGTTACTCCAACCACAATGAGCAGTTCTTC
d_call: NA
v_call: TRBV6-5
cdr3_length: 13
clone_size: NA
j_call: TRBJ2-1

cdr3_aa: CASSLGDGSYNEQFF
cdr3_nt: TGTGCCAGCAGCTTAGGGGACGGGTCCTACAATGAGCAGTTCTTC
d_call: NA
v_call: TRBV7-3
cdr3_length: 15
clone_size: NA
j_call: TRBJ2-1

cdr3_aa: CASGSPGGNEQYF
cdr3_nt: TGTGCTAGTGGTTCGCCAGGGGGTAACGAGCAGTACTTC
d_call: TRBD1
v_call: TRBV12-5
cdr3_length: 13
clone_size: NA
j_call: TRBJ2-7

cdr3_aa: CATSREQQTSGNTIYF
cdr3_nt: TGTGCCACCAGCAGAGAGCAACAGACCTCTGGAAACACCATATATTTT
d_call: NA
v_call: TRBV15
cdr3_length: 16
clone_size: once
j_call: TRBJ1-3

cdr3_aa: CASSSRGSNYGYTF
cdr3_nt: TGTGCCAGCAGCTCTAGGGGGTCGAACTATGGCTACACCTTC
d_call: NA
v_call: TRBV5-6
cdr3_length: 14
clone_size: NA
j_call: TRBJ1-2

cdr3_aa: CASSLQGGDSYNEQFF
cdr3_nt: TGTGCCAGCAGCTTGCAGGGAGGGGACTCCTACAATGAGCAGTTCTTC
d_call: TRBD2
v_call: TRBV7-3
cdr3_length: 16
clone_size: NA
j_call: TRBJ2-1

cdr3_aa: CASSHHRGKAFF
cdr3_nt: TGTGCCAGCAGTCACCACAGGGGTAAAGCTTTCTTT
d_call: TRBD1
v_call: TRBV6-2/TRBV6-3
cdr3_length: 12
clone_size: NA
j_call: TRBJ1-1

cdr3_aa: CASSLQSSGELFF
cdr3_nt: TGTGCCAGCAGCCTACAGTCATCCGGGGAGCTGTTTTTT
d_call: NA
v_call: TRBV14
cdr3_length: 13
clone_size: NA
j_call: TRBJ2-2

cdr3_aa: CASSFPSGSYNEQFF
cdr3_nt: TGTGCCAGCAGCTTCCCTAGCGGGAGTTACAATGAGCAGTTCTTC
d_call: TRBD2
v_call: TRBV5-6
cdr3_length: 15
clone_size: NA
j_call: TRBJ2-1

cdr3_aa: CASSIDLQPQHF
cdr3_nt: TGTGCCAGTAGTATAGACCTACAGCCCCAGCATTTT
d_call: NA
v_call: TRBV19
cdr3_length: 12
clone_size: NA
j_call: TRBJ1-5

cdr3_aa: CASSFAEAFF
cdr3_nt: TGTGCCAGCAGTTTCGCTGAAGCTTTCTTT
d_call: NA
v_call: TRBV28
cdr3_length: 10
clone_size: NA
j_call: TRBJ1-1

cdr3_aa: CASSKTGTGVYEQYF
cdr3_nt: TGTGCCAGCAGCAAGACCGGGACAGGGGTCTACGAGCAGTACTTC
d_call: TRBD1
v_call: TRBV6-5
cdr3_length: 15
clone_size: NA
j_call: TRBJ2-7

cdr3_aa: CASSRDTSYNEQFF
cdr3_nt: TGTGCCAGCAGTAGGGACACCTCCTACAATGAGCAGTTCTTC
d_call: NA
v_call: TRBV6-2/TRBV6-3
cdr3_length: 14
clone_size: NA
j_call: TRBJ2-1

cdr3_aa: CASSLLSNQPQHF
cdr3_nt: TGTGCCAGCAGTCTTCTTAGCAATCAGCCCCAGCATTTT
d_call: NA
v_call: TRBV12-3/TRBV12-4
cdr3_length: 13
clone_size: NA
j_call: TRBJ1-5

cdr3_aa: CATSDGGTGGFNEQFF
cdr3_nt: TGTGCCACCAGTGATGGGGGGACAGGGGGCTTCAATGAGCAGTTCTTC
d_call: TRBD1
v_call: TRBV24-1
cdr3_length: 16
clone_size: once
j_call: TRBJ2-1

cdr3_aa: CASSPIAGVETGELFF
cdr3_nt: TGTGCCAGCAGCCCTATAGCGGGAGTGGAGACCGGGGAGCTGTTTTTT
d_call: TRBD2
v_call: TRBV5-4
cdr3_length: 16
clone_size: NA
j_call: TRBJ2-2

cdr3_aa: CASSLYGAGSSYNEQFF
cdr3_nt: TGTGCCAGCAGCTTGTATGGAGCGGGGAGCTCCTACAATGAGCAGTTCTTC
d_call: TRBD2
v_call: TRBV7-3
cdr3_length: 17
clone_size: NA
j_call: TRBJ2-1

cdr3_aa: CASSRQGSRDEQYF
cdr3_nt: TGTGCCAGCAGTAGACAGGGGAGTAGGGACGAGCAGTACTTC
d_call: TRBD1
v_call: TRBV28
cdr3_length: 14
clone_size: NA
j_call: TRBJ2-7

cdr3_aa: CASSIDSYVYSNQPQHF
cdr3_nt: TGTGCCAGTAGTATAGACAGTTACGTCTATAGCAATCAGCCCCAGCATTTT
d_call: NA
v_call: TRBV19
cdr3_length: 17
clone_size: NA
j_call: TRBJ1-5

cdr3_aa: CASSPQGSSYNSPLHF
cdr3_nt: TGTGCCAGCAGCCCGCAGGGGAGCTCCTATAATTCACCCCTCCACTTT
d_call: NA
v_call: TRBV5-4
cdr3_length: 16
clone_size: NA
j_call: TRBJ1-6

cdr3_aa: CATRDSDYNSPLHF
cdr3_nt: TGTGCCACCAGGGACAGCGACTATAATTCACCCCTCCACTTT
d_call: TRBD1
v_call: TRBV6-4
cdr3_length: 14
clone_size: NA
j_call: TRBJ1-6

cdr3_aa: CASRGGRGQRGYTF
cdr3_nt: TGTGCCAGCCGCGGCGGAAGGGGGCAGAGGGGCTACACCTTC
d_call: TRBD1
v_call: TRBV6-5
cdr3_length: 14
clone_size: NA
j_call: TRBJ1-2

cdr3_aa: CASSQVTGVETQYF
cdr3_nt: TGCGCCAGCAGCCAAGTGACAGGAGTTGAGACCCAGTACTTC
d_call: NA
v_call: TRBV4-1
cdr3_length: 14
clone_size: NA
j_call: TRBJ2-5

cdr3_aa: CASLGPPTYEQYF
cdr3_nt: TGTGCTAGTCTGGGACCGCCAACCTACGAGCAGTACTTC
d_call: NA
v_call: TRBV12-5
cdr3_length: 13
clone_size: NA
j_call: TRBJ2-7

cdr3_aa: CASSGGWDDGYTF
cdr3_nt: TGTGCCAGTAGTGGGGGTTGGGACGACGGCTACACCTTC
d_call: NA
v_call: TRBV19
cdr3_length: 13
clone_size: NA
j_call: TRBJ1-2